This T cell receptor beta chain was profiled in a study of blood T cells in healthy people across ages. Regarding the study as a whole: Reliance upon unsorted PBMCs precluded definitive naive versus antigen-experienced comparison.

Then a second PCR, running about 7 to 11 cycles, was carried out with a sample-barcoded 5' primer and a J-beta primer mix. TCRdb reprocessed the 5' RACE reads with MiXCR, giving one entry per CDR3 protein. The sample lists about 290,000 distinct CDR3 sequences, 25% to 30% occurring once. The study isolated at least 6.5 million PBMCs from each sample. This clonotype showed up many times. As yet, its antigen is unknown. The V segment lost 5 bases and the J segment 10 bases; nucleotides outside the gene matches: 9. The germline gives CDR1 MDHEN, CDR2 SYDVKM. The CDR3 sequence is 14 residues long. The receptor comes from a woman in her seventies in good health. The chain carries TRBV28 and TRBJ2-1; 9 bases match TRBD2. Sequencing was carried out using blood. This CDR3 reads CASSGGLAPLEQFF. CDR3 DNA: TGTGCCAGCAGTGGAGGACTAGCGCCCCTGGAGCAGTTCTTC.